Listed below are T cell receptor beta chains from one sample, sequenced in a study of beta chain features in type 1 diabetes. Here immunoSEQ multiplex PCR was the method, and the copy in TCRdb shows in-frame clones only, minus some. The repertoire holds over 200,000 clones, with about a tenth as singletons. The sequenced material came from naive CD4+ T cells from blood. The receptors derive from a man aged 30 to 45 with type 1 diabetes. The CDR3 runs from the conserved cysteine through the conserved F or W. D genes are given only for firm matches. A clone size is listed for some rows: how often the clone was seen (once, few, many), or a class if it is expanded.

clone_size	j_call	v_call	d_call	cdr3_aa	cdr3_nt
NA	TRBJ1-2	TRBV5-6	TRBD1	CASSRLRDSLYYGYTF	TGTGCCAGCAGCCGATTGCGGGACAGCCTTTACTATGGCTACACCTTC
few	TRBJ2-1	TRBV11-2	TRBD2	CASSLGLAGYNEQFF	TGTGCCAGCAGCCTCGGACTAGCGGGATACAATGAGCAGTTCTTC
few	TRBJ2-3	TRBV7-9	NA	CASGPDWPDTQYF	TGTGCCAGCGGGCCCGATTGGCCCGATACGCAGTATTTT
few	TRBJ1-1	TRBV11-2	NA	CASSSQSLGTEAFF	TGTGCCAGCAGCTCACAGAGTTTGGGCACTGAAGCTTTCTTT
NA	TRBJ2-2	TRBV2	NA	CASSEGQPGELFF	TGTGCCAGCAGTGAAGGACAGCCCGGGGAGCTGTTTTTT
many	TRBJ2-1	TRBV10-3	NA	CAISDSGLNEQFF	TGTGCCATCAGTGATTCAGGGTTGAATGAGCAGTTCTTC
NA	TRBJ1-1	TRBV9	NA	CASSVMETDTEAFF	TGTGCCAGCAGCGTAATGGAGACAGACACTGAAGCTTTCTTT
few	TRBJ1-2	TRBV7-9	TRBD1	CASSSGQGDYTF	TGTGCCAGCAGCTCTGGACAGGGAGACTACACCTTC
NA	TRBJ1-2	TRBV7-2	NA	CASSLQGGYTF	TGTGCCAGCAGCTTACAGGGTGGCTACACCTTC
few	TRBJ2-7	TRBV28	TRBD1	CASSSDRGGHEQYF	TGTGCCAGCAGTTCGGACAGGGGGGGGCACGAGCAGTACTTC
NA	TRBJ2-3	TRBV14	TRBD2	CASSQGPVTSGWGTDTQYF	TGTGCCAGCAGCCAAGGTCCTGTCACTAGCGGGTGGGGCACAGATACGCAGTATTTT
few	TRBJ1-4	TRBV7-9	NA	CAGAYRANEKLFF	TGTGCCGGGGCCTACAGAGCTAATGAAAAACTGTTTTTT
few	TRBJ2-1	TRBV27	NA	CASSLRTVSRYNEQFF	TGTGCCAGCAGTTTAAGGACAGTTTCCCGCTACAATGAGCAGTTCTTC
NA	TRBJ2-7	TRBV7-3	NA	CASSLTRVGMVEQYF	TGTGCCAGCAGCTTAACCAGGGTAGGGATGGTCGAGCAGTACTTC
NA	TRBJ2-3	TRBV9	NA	CASSPRGGTDTQYF	TGTGCCAGCAGCCCCCGAGGGGGTACAGATACGCAGTATTTT
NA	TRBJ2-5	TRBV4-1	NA	CASSQGVLGETQYF	TGCGCCAGCAGCCAAGGGGTCCTCGGGGAGACCCAGTACTTC